Listed below are T cell receptor beta chains from one sample, sequenced in a study of T-cell reconstitution after alpha-beta-depleted transplantation in children. TCRdb reprocessed the PCR reads with MiXCR, giving one entry per CDR3 protein. Of about 980,000 distinct CDR3 sequences in the sample, 25% to 30% were seen once. This specimen was PBMCs, mostly from graft donor cells, taken 360 days after TCRalphabeta/CD19-depleted stem cell transplant. The receptor source for this set is a boy under three years old who had a stem cell transplant for SCID, so the T cells may come from the graft donor. Both conserved end residues are trimmed from each CDR3.

13,TRBJ1-5,TRBV12-3/TRBV12-4,ASRPGQGAYQPQH
11,TRBJ2-1,TRBV5-5,ASSLGLLGEQF
16,TRBJ1-1,TRBV9,ASSARAGGQGMNTEAF
13,TRBJ2-3,TRBV3-1,ASSQDITSGGPAY
12,TRBJ2-2,TRBV12-5,ATAGEWTTGELF
12,TRBJ1-2,TRBV12-3/TRBV12-4,ASSRTGGDYGYT
13,TRBJ1-5,TRBV20-1,SARDRDRDGQPQH
19,TRBJ2-3,TRBV5-6,ASSSAPGTSGAATSTDTQY
13,TRBJ2-1,TRBV9,ASSRSGLYDNEQF
10,TRBJ1-2,TRBV7-2,ASSLAGVGYT
11,TRBJ2-3,TRBV4-1,ASSQEGRDTQY
15,TRBJ2-2,TRBV27,ASSLTRLAGNTGELF
9,TRBJ1-1,TRBV28,ASSLSREAF
11,TRBJ2-1,TRBV29-1,STRDRAWNEQF
13,TRBJ2-5,TRBV5-5,ASSLGYIGGETQY
12,TRBJ1-1,TRBV4-1,ASSQVTQRTEAF
14,TRBJ1-2,TRBV4-1,ASSQDGRDRRYGYT
12,TRBJ1-6,TRBV7-9,ASSPGQTNSPLH
11,TRBJ2-5,TRBV20-1,SARPPGDETQY
12,TRBJ2-2,TRBV29-1,SAPGPINTGELF
12,TRBJ1-2,TRBV5-1,ASSLFAGAYGYT
11,TRBJ2-7,TRBV6-6,ASSYYRTYEQY